These 9 T cell receptor beta chains originate from one sample sequenced in a study of T-cell reconstitution after alpha-beta-depleted transplantation in children. The authors prepared the TCRbeta library with unique molecular identifiers. TCRdb reanalysed the PCR reads using MiXCR and keeps one entry per CDR3 protein. This table has a few hundred thousand distinct CDR3 sequences, 9.7% appearing once. The sequenced sample was PBMCs from the stem cell graft donor, obtained from the stem cell graft. The receptors stem from a human donor who donated a stem cell graft to a child with SCID.

This clonotype came up many times. The chain links TRBV18 to TRBJ1-1; 7 bases agree with TRBD1. Germline V lookup: CDR1 KGHSH, CDR2 LQKENI. This CDR3 comprises 15 residues. The trim removed 3 bases at V and 1 base at J, leaving 5 bases unmatched. The CDR3 sequence: CASSPGQQGNTEAFF. CDR3 sequence (DNA): TGTGCCAGCTCACCGGGACAGCAAGGGAACACTGAAGCTTTCTTT. Based on the CDR3 plus reference TRBV18 and TRBJ1-1, the full variable domain is NAGVMQNPRHLVRRRGQEARLRCSPMKGHSHVYWYRQLPEEGLKFMVYLQKENIIDESGMPKERFSAEFPKEGPSILRIQQVVRGDSAAYFCASSPGQQGNTEAFFGQGTRLTVV.

This clonotype was seen ten or more times. This sequence joins TRBV10-3 and TRBJ1-1, with 8 positions matching TRBD1. Per germline, CDR1 ENHRY and CDR2 SYGVKD. After removal of 4 bases from V and 5 bases from J, the junction contained 9 bases not matched to a gene. This CDR3 is 15 amino acids long. The CDR3 nucleotides are TGTGCCATCAGTGGGGAGACAGGGGCAGGGACTGAAGCTTTCTTT. It translates to CAISGETGAGTEAFF.

The V gene is TRBV20-1, the J gene TRBJ1-1, with TRBD1 as a possible D gene (5 bases). The V gene's germline CDR1 is DFQATT and CDR2 SNEGSKA (reference sequence). The CDR3 has 14 residues. Trimming pared 3 bases from V and 4 bases from J, leaving 15 bases between. This CDR3 is CSASPFVGTTEAFF. The CDR3 DNA reads TGCAGTGCTAGTCCTTTTGTTGGGACCACTGAAGCTTTCTTT.

There are a few counts of this clonotype. The V and J genes are TRBV28 and TRBJ1-5, with D hard to call. CDR3 length: 14 amino acids. Germline CDR1 is MDHEN and CDR2 is SYDVKM. V lost 3 bases, J lost 3 bases, and 9 bases lay in between. For the CDR3, the DNA is TGTGCCAGCAGTTTCGCAGTTTACAATCAGCCCCAGCATTTT. Its protein product is CASSFAVYNQPQHF.

This chain joins TRBV29-1 and TRBJ2-1, with 7 positions matching TRBD2. The CDR3 is 13 residues long. The V gene end was trimmed by 1 base and the J gene end by 3 bases; junction bases not matched to a gene: 0. Germline V CDR1 and CDR2: SQVTM, ANQGSEA. The CDR3 here is CSVEGEGYNEQFF. CDR3 nucleotides: TGCAGCGTTGAAGGGGAGGGCTACAATGAGCAGTTCTTC.

A remark on this clonotype: Possible read error: a much larger clone is one base away. The CDR3 ends on some other residue instead of the conserved phenylalanine or tryptophan, so this is likely a read error. The chain employs TRBV10-1 and TRBJ2-7, with 11 positions matching TRBD1. V lost 6 bases and J lost 6; bases outside the gene matches: 7. The V gene's germline CDR1 is WNHNN and CDR2 SYGVQD (reference sequence). The CDR3 is 14 residues long. Written as DNA, the CDR3 is TGCGCCAGCAGCTCCGGGACAGGGGGTGTCGAGCAGTACTTG. Translating gives CASSSGTGGVEQYL.

The chain combines TRBV2 with TRBJ1-2; perhaps TRBD1 as D (5 bases). The CDR3 runs to 14 residues. Looked up from germline, CDR1 is SNHLY and CDR2 is FYNNEI. Trimming pared 6 bases from V and 2 bases from J, leaving 13 bases between. DNA for the CDR3: TGTGCCAGCAGGAGAGGAGGGGAGAACTATGGCTACACCTTC. This sequence encodes CASRRGGENYGYTF.

This clonotype appeared a few times. The chain recombines TRBV5-1 with TRBJ1-1; 8 nucleotides line up with TRBD1. CDR3 length: 15 residues. CDR1 and CDR2 (germline): SGHRS, YFSETQ. V lost 3 bases to trimming and J lost 0 bases; unmatched junction nucleotides: 4. CDR3: CASSSGTGLNTEAFF. The CDR3 coding sequence is TGCGCCAGCAGCTCCGGGACAGGTTTGAACACTGAAGCTTTCTTT.

This clonotype was counted at least ten times. The chain is built from TRBV12-3 or TRBV12-4 and TRBJ2-1; D gene unclear. The CDR3 has 13 amino acids. V was clipped by 5 bases and J by 9 bases, with 14 bases between them. DNA for the CDR3: TGTGCCAGCAGTCCCAACTCGAAAAGTGAGCAGTTCTTC. Its translation: CASSPNSKSEQFF.